This TCR beta chain was recovered during a study of T cell responses to AZD1222 COVID-19 vaccine. Germline loops: CDR1 MDHEN, CDR2 SYDVKM. The CDR3 is made up of 15 amino acids. The V end was cut by 7 bases, the J end by 3 bases, with 16 bases between. Profiled with immunoSEQ multiplex PCR; TCRdb holds only in-frame clones, not every one. Of 130,000 to 150,000 clones listed, about 81% are singletons. V and J are TRBV28 and TRBJ1-5; D perhaps matches TRBD1 (5 bases). The specimen was peripheral blood, collected on day 0 of MenACWY control vaccination. The receptor's source is an adult in good health. CDR3 coding DNA: TGTGCCAGCACCGATGGAGGACAACTCAATCAGCCCCAGCATTTT. It codes for CASTDGGQLNQPQHF.